A selection of T cell receptor beta chains follows, all from one sample in a study of tumor-infiltrating lymphocytes in primary liver carcinoma. TCRdb itself ran the multiplex PCR reads through MiXCR, one entry per CDR3 protein. Here the sample spans hundreds of thousands of distinct CDR3 sequences, approximately 54% being singletons. What was sequenced was peripheral blood. These receptors originate from a woman aged 25-40 years with primary liver carcinoma and hepatitis B virus infection. The CDR3 runs from the conserved cysteine through the conserved F or W. The order of the fields is D gene, J gene, V gene, CDR3 protein. D genes are given only for firm matches.

d_call: .
j_call: TRBJ2-6
v_call: TRBV7-9
cdr3_aa: CASSLSSSGANVLTF

d_call: TRBD2
j_call: TRBJ2-1
v_call: TRBV11-3
cdr3_aa: CASSLLREGMSNEQFF

d_call: .
j_call: TRBJ2-7
v_call: TRBV6-1
cdr3_aa: CASDPATNYEQYF

d_call: .
j_call: TRBJ2-7
v_call: TRBV13
cdr3_aa: CASSQSGRSYEQYF

d_call: .
j_call: TRBJ2-2
v_call: TRBV4-1
cdr3_aa: CASSQDASNTGELFF

d_call: .
j_call: TRBJ2-7
v_call: TRBV5-6
cdr3_aa: CASSLRLGGGLRNEQYF

d_call: .
j_call: TRBJ2-6
v_call: TRBV13
cdr3_aa: CASTSLRRHSGANVLTF

d_call: .
j_call: TRBJ2-2
v_call: TRBV12-3/TRBV12-4
cdr3_aa: CASSLSYTGELFF

d_call: .
j_call: TRBJ2-3
v_call: TRBV11-3
cdr3_aa: CARSLDNRVTDTQYF

d_call: TRBD2
j_call: TRBJ2-5
v_call: TRBV11-2
cdr3_aa: CASSLLADSHETQHF

d_call: .
j_call: TRBJ1-1
v_call: TRBV4-3
cdr3_aa: CASSPDRPHLAEAFF

d_call: .
j_call: TRBJ1-6
v_call: TRBV28
cdr3_aa: CASSLRGWRDFHSPLHF

d_call: .
j_call: TRBJ2-1
v_call: TRBV6-5
cdr3_aa: CASKGYFKSQSSYNERFF

d_call: .
j_call: TRBJ2-2
v_call: TRBV6-2/TRBV6-3
cdr3_aa: CATVLRAGELFF

d_call: .
j_call: TRBJ2-7
v_call: TRBV11-2
cdr3_aa: CTSSLSQRAYEQYF

d_call: .
j_call: TRBJ1-4
v_call: TRBV4-1
cdr3_aa: CASSGREATNEKLFF

d_call: TRBD1
j_call: TRBJ2-2
v_call: TRBV6-2/TRBV6-3
cdr3_aa: CASRTQGVHTGELFF

d_call: .
j_call: TRBJ2-2
v_call: TRBV30
cdr3_aa: CAWTNRNTGELFF

d_call: TRBD1
j_call: TRBJ1-2
v_call: TRBV5-4
cdr3_aa: CASSPGQGSYDYTF

d_call: TRBD2
j_call: TRBJ2-1
v_call: TRBV13
cdr3_aa: CASSVSGNYNEQFF

d_call: .
j_call: TRBJ2-1
v_call: TRBV13
cdr3_aa: CASSLVLGLRGYNEQFF

d_call: TRBD2
j_call: TRBJ2-6
v_call: TRBV10-2
cdr3_aa: CASRGTSGDSGANVLTF

d_call: .
j_call: TRBJ2-1
v_call: TRBV28
cdr3_aa: CASSYDGSSHNEQFF

d_call: .
j_call: TRBJ1-1
v_call: TRBV7-9
cdr3_aa: CVSRIPGVNTEAFF

d_call: TRBD2
j_call: TRBJ2-3
v_call: TRBV11-2
cdr3_aa: CAISLVAGLLTDAQYF

d_call: .
j_call: TRBJ2-2
v_call: TRBV7-9
cdr3_aa: CASSYIPGELFF

d_call: .
j_call: TRBJ2-2
v_call: TRBV6-5
cdr3_aa: CASREGAVNTGGLFF

d_call: .
j_call: TRBJ2-1
v_call: TRBV6-2/TRBV6-3
cdr3_aa: CTSTSVIGANEQFF

d_call: TRBD2
j_call: TRBJ2-7
v_call: TRBV28
cdr3_aa: CASSFRAGPIYEQYF

d_call: .
j_call: TRBJ2-7
v_call: TRBV6-9
cdr3_aa: CASSYRLTYEQYF

d_call: TRBD1
j_call: TRBJ2-5
v_call: TRBV11-2
cdr3_aa: CASSAGGGETQYF

d_call: .
j_call: TRBJ2-1
v_call: TRBV6-5
cdr3_aa: CASSKGNEQFF

d_call: .
j_call: TRBJ1-4
v_call: TRBV4-3
cdr3_aa: CASSQSGHGREKLFF

d_call: .
j_call: TRBJ1-1
v_call: TRBV2
cdr3_aa: CVSKNSGERTEAFF

d_call: .
j_call: TRBJ1-2
v_call: TRBV30
cdr3_aa: CAWSSSDYGYTF

d_call: .
j_call: TRBJ2-3
v_call: TRBV4-1
cdr3_aa: CASGQDRGFRDTQCF

d_call: .
j_call: TRBJ2-7
v_call: TRBV12-3/TRBV12-4
cdr3_aa: CASSPGGTAPFDQYF

d_call: .
j_call: TRBJ1-5
v_call: TRBV13
cdr3_aa: CASSRGYRSQPQHF

d_call: .
j_call: TRBJ1-2
v_call: TRBV13
cdr3_aa: CASSLGQGINYGYTF